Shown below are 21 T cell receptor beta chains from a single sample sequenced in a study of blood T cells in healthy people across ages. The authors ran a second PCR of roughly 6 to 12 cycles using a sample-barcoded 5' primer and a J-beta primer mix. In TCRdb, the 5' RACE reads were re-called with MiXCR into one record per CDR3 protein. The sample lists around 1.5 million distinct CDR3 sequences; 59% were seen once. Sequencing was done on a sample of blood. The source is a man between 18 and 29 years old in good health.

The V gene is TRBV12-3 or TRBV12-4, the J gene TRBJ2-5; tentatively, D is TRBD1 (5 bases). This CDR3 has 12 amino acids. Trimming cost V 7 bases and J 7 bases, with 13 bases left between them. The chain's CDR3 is CASTLNRGTQYF. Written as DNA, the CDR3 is TGTGCCAGCACCCTAAATAGGGGGACCCAGTACTTC.

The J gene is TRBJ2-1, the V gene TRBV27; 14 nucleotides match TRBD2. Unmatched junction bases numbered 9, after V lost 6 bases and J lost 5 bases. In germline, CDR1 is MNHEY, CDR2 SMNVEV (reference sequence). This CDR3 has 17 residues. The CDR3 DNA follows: TGTGCCAGCAGATCCCTCGGACTAGCGGGGGGAAACAATGAGCAGTTCTTC. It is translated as CASRSLGLAGGNNEQFF.

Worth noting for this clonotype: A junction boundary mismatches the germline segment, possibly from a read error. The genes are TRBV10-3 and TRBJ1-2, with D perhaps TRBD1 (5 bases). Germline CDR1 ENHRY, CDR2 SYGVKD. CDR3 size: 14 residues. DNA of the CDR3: TGTGACATCAGTGAGTCGACAGCTAACTATGGCTACACCTTC. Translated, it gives CDISESTANYGYTF.

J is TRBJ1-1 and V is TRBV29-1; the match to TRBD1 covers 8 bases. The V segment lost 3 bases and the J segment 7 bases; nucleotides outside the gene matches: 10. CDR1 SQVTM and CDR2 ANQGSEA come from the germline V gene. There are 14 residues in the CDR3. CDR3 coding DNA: TGCAGCGTTGAGGAACAGGGGGGGAGACTTGAAGCTTTCTTT. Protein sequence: CSVEEQGGRLEAFF.

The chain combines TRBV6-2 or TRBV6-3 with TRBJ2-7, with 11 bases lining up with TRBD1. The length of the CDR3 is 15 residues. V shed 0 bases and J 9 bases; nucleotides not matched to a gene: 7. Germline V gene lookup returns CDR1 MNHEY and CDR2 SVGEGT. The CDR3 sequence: CASSYSGQGGSVQYF. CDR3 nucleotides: TGTGCCAGCAGTTACTCGGGACAGGGGGGAAGTGTGCAGTACTTC.

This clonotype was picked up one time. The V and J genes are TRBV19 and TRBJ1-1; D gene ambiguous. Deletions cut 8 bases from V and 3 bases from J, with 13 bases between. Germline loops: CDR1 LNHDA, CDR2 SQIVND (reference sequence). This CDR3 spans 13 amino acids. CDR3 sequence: CASGWGSDTEAFF. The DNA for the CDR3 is TGTGCCAGTGGTTGGGGTTCCGACACTGAAGCTTTCTTT. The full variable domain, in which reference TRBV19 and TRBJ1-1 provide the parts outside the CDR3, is DGGITQSPKYLFRKEGQNVTLSCEQNLNHDAMYWYRQDPGQGLRLIYYSQIVNDFQKGDIAEGYSVSREKKESFPLTVTSAQKNPTAFYLCASGWGSDTEAFFGQGTRLTVV.

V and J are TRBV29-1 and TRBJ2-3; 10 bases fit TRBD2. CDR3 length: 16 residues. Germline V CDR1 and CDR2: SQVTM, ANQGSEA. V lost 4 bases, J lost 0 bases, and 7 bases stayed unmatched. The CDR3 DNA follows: TGCAGCGTTGCCCGACGACTAGCGGGTAGCACAGATACGCAGTATTTT. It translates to CSVARRLAGSTDTQYF.

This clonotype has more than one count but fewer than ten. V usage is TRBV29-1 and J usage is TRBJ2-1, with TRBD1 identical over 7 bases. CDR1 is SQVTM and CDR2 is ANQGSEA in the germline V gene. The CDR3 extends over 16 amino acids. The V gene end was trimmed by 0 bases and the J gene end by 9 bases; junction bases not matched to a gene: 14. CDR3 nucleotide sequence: TGCAGCGTTGAAGATCACGACAGGGCCCAGTGGGGTGAGCAGTTCTTC. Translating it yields CSVEDHDRAQWGEQFF.

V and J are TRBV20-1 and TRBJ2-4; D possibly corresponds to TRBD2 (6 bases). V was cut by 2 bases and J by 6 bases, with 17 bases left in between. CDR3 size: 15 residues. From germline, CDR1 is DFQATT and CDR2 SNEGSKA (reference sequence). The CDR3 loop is CSARIHASAGNIQYF. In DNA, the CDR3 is TGCAGTGCTAGAATTCACGCTAGCGCGGGAAACATTCAGTACTTC.

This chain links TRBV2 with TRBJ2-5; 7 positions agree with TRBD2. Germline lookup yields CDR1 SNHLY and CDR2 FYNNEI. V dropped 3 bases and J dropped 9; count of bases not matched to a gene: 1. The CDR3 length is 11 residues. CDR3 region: CASSDGGAQYF. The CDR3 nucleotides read TGTGCCAGCAGTGATGGGGGGGCCCAGTACTTC.

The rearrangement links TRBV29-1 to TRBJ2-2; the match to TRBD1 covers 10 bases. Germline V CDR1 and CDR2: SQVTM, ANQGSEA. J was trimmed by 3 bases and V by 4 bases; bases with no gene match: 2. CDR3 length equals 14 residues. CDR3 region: CSVGDRGDTGELFF. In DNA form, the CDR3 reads TGCAGCGTTGGGGACAGGGGAGACACCGGGGAGCTGTTTTTT.

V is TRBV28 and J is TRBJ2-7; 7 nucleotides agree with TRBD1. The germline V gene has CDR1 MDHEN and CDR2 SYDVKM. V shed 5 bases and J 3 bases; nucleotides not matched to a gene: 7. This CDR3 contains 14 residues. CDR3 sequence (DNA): TGTGCCAGCAGTCTAAACGACAGGGTCTACGAGCAGTACTTC. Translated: CASSLNDRVYEQYF.

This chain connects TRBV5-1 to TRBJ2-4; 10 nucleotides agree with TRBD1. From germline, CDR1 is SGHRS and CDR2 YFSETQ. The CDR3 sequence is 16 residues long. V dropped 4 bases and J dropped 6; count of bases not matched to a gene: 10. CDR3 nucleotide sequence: TGCGCCAGCAGCACCCATCACCGGACAGGGGGAAACATTCAGTACTTC. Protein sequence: CASSTHHRTGGNIQYF.

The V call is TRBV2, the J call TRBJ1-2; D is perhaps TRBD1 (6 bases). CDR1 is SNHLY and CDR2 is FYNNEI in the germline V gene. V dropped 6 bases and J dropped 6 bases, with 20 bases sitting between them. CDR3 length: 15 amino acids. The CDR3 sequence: CASRPDRLGFDGYTF. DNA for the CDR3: TGTGCCAGCAGACCTGACAGGTTGGGATTCGATGGCTACACCTTC.

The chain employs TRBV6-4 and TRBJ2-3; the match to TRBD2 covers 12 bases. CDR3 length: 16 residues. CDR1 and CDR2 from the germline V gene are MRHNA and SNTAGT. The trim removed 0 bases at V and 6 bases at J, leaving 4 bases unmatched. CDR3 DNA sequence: TGTGCCAGCAGTGACTCCCTAGCGGGGGGGCCGGATACGCAGTATTTT. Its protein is CASSDSLAGGPDTQYF.

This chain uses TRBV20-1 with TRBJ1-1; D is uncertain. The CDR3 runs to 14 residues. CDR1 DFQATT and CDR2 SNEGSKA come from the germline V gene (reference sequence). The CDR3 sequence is CSASRGRDNTEAFF. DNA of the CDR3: TGCAGCGCTTCGCGGGGTCGCGATAACACTGAAGCTTTCTTT.

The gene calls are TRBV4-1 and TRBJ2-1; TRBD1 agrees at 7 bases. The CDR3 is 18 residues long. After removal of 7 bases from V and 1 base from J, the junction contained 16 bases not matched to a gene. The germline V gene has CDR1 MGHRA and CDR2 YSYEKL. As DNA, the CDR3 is TGCGCCAGCACCCAGGGGGACACTGGGCCAGTTTCCTACAATGAGCAGTTCTTC. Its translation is CASTQGDTGPVSYNEQFF.

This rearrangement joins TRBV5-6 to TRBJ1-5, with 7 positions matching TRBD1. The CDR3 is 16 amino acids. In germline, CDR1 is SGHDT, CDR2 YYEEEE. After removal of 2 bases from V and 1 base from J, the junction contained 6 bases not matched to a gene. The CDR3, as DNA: TGTGCCAGCAGCTTTACAGGGGACCCCAGCAATCAGCCCCAGCATTTT. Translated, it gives CASSFTGDPSNQPQHF.

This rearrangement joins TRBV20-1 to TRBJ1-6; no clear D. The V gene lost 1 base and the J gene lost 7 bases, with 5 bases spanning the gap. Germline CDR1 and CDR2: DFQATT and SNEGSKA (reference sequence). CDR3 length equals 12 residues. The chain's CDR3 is CSARVENSPLHF. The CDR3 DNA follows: TGCAGTGCTAGAGTTGAGAATTCACCCCTCCACTTT.

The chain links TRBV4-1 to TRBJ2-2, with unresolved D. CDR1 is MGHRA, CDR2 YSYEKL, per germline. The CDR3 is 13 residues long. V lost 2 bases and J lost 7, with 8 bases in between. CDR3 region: CASSQSWSGELFF. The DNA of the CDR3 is TGCGCCAGCAGCCAATCGTGGAGCGGGGAGCTGTTTTTT.

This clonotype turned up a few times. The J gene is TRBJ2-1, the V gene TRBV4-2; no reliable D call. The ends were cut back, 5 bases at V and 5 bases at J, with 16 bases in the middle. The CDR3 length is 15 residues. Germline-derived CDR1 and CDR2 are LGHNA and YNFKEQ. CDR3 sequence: CASSFLGSRDNEQFF. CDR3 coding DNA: TGTGCCAGCAGCTTCCTAGGGTCTCGGGACAATGAGCAGTTCTTC.